This T cell receptor (beta chain) emerged from a study of cytomegalovirus exposure and HLA in healthy donors. As for the study in general: The 120 or so validation repertoires were reported in a later analysis to have been generated on the same platform as the roughly 720 first-cohort repertoires.

As for this clone: The antigen is unknown.

The study's findings and limits: According to the study, 150 to 200 TCR beta chains were cytomegalovirus-associated.

TCRdb's table, derived via immunoSEQ multiplex PCR, lists solely in-frame clones and lacks some. The sample consists of roughly 220,000 clones, 90% to 95% of them appearing once. Separate from the roughly 670-subject first cohort, the 120-subject validation cohort was the one that the donors belonged to. The junction had 9 bases not matched to a gene; V was cut back by 7 bases and J by 7 bases. This CDR3 region has 14 residues. CDR1 is MNHEY, CDR2 SVGAGI, per germline. Sequences were obtained from PBMCs. The TCR originated in a woman aged 18-29 years in good health and CMV-seronegative. The rearrangement joins TRBV6-5 to TRBJ2-7, with 11 positions matching TRBD1. This chain's CDR3 is CASKGGQGAQEQYF. The CDR3 DNA sequence: TGTGCCAGCAAGGGCGGACAGGGGGCGCAGGAGCAGTACTTC.